This T cell receptor (beta chain) was observed in a study of T cell changes during pregnancy in multiple sclerosis. J gave up 0 bases and V 2 bases, and 6 bases lay outside the gene matches. The CDR3 has 18 amino acids. The germline CDR1 and CDR2 sequences are SGHTA and FQGTGA. TCRdb's table, derived via immunoSEQ multiplex PCR, lists solely in-frame clones and lacks some. The table includes 45,000 to 55,000 clones, nearly 95% detected once. This clonotype was obtained from a female donor with multiple sclerosis, enrolled in a pregnancy study. Source: peripheral blood, taken after pregnancy. This chain uses TRBV7-3 with TRBJ2-2; 10 bases align to TRBD2. The CDR3 spells CASSLFRLAGANTGELFF. As DNA, the CDR3 is TGTGCCAGCAGCTTATTTCGTCTAGCGGGGGCGAACACCGGGGAGCTGTTTTTT.